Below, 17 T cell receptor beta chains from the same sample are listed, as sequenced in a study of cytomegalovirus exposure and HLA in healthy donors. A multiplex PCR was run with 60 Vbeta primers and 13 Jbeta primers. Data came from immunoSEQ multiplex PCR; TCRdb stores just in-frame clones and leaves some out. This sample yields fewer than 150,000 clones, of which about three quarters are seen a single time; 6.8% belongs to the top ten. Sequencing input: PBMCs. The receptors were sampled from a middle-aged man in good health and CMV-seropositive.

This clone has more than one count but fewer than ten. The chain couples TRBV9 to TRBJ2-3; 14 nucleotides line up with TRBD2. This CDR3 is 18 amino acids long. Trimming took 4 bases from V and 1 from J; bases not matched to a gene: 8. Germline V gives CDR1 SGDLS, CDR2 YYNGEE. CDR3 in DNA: TGTGCCAGCAGCTTCGGACTAGCGGGAGGTTGGGGCACAGATACGCAGTATTTT. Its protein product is CASSFGLAGGWGTDTQYF.

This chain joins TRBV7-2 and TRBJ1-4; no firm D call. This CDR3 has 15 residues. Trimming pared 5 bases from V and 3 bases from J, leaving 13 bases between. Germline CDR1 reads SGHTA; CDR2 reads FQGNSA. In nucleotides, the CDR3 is TGTGCCAGCAGCACGCGCAAACGTGCTAATGAAAAACTGTTTTTT. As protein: CASSTRKRANEKLFF.

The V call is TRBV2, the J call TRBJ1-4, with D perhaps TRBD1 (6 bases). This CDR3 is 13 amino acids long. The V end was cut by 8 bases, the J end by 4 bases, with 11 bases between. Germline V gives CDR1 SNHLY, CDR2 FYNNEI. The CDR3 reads CASYRVDNEKLFF. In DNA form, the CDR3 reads TGTGCCAGCTACAGGGTTGATAATGAAAAACTGTTTTTT. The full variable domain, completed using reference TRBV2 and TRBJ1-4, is EPEVTQTPSHQVTQMGQEVILRCVPISNHLYFYWYRQILGQKVEFLVSFYNNEISEKSEIFDDQFSVERPDGSNFTLKIRSTKLEDSAMYFCASYRVDNEKLFFGSGTQLSVL.

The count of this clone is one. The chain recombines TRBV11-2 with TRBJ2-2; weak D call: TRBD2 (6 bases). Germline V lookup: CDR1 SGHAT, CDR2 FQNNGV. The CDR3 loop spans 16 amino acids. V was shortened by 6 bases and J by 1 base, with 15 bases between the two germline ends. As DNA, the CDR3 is TGTGCCAGCAGATCGGGTGGAGGGCGGAACACCGGGGAGCTGTTTTTT. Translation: CASRSGGGRNTGELFF.

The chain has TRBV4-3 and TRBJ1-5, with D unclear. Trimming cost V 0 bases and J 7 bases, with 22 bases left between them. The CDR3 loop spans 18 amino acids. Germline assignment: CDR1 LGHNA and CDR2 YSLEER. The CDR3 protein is CASSQDHDVLRVNQPQHF. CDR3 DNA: TGCGCCAGCAGCCAAGATCATGACGTGTTACGGGTTAACCAGCCCCAGCATTTT.

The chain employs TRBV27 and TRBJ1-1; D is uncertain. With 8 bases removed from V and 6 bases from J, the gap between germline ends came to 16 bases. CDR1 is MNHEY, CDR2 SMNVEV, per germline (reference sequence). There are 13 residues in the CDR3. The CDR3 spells CASGFDAAAEAFF. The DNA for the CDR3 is TGTGCCAGCGGGTTCGACGCGGCAGCTGAAGCTTTCTTT.

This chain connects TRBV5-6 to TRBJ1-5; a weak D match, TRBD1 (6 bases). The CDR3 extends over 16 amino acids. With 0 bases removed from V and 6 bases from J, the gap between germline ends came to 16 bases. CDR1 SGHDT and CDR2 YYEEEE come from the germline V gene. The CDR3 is CASSLGASRGSQPQHF. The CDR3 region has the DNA TGTGCCAGCAGCTTGGGAGCGAGCAGGGGAAGTCAGCCCCAGCATTTT.

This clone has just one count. CDR3 coding DNA: TGTGCCAGCAGTTACGGGACAGGGGGACCCCAAGAGACCCAGTACTTC. It encodes CASSYGTGGPQETQYF. The chain joins TRBV6-6 to TRBJ2-5, with 11 bases that match TRBD1. The CDR3 loop spans 16 amino acids. Per the germline V gene, CDR1 is MNHNY and CDR2 is SVGAGI (reference sequence). The J segment lost 1 base and the V segment lost 2 bases, leaving 3 bases of the junction unmatched.

CDR3 sequence: CASSVGLGRETQYF. CDR3 coding DNA: TGTGCCAGCAGCGTAGGGCTTGGGCGAGAGACCCAGTACTTC. This chain connects TRBV9 to TRBJ2-5; D unclear. V gave up 0 bases and J gave up 4 bases, with 10 bases separating them. CDR3 length equals 14 residues. Per germline, CDR1 SGDLS and CDR2 YYNGEE.

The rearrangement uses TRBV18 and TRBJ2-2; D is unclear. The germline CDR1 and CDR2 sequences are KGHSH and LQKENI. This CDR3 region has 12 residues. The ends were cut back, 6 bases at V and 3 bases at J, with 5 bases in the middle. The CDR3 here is CASSRYTGELFF. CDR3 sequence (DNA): TGTGCCAGCTCGCGTTACACCGGGGAGCTGTTTTTT.

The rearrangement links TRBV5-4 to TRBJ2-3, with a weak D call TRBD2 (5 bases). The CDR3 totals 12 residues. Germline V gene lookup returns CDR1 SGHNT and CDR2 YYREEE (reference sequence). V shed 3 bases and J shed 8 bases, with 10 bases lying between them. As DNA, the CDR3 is TGTGCCAGCAGCTGGGAGAGTGGTACGCAGTATTTT. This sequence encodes CASSWESGTQYF.

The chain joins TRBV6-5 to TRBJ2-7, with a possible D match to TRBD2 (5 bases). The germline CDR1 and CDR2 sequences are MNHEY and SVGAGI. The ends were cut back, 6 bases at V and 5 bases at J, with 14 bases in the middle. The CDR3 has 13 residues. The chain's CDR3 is CASSPWEFHEQYF. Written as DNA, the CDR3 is TGTGCCAGCAGCCCCTGGGAGTTCCACGAGCAGTACTTC.

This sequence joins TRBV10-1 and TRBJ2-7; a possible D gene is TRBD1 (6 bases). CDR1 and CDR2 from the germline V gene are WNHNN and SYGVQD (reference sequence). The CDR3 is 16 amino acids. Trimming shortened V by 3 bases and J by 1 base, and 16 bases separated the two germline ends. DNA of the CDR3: TGCGCCAGCAGTGAAAGCCGAGACAGGTATTCCTACGAGCAGTACTTC. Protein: CASSESRDRYSYEQYF.

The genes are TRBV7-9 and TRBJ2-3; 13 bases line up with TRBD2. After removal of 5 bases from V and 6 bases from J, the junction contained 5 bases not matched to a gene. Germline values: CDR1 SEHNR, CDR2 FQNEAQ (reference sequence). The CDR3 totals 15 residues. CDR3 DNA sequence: TGTGCCAGCAGCACACTAGCGGGGGGGCCCGATACGCAGTATTTT. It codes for CASSTLAGGPDTQYF.

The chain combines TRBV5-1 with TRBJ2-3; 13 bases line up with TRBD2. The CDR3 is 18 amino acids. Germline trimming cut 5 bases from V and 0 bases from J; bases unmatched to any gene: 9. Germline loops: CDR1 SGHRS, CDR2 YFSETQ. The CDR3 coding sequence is TGCGCCAGCAGAGATTGGACTAGCGGGGGTCCTAGCACAGATACGCAGTATTTT. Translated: CASRDWTSGGPSTDTQYF.

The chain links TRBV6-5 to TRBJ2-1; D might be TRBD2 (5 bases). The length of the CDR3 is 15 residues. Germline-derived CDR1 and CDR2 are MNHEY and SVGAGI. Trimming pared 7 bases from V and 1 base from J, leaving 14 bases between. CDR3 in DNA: TGTGCCAGCAAGAGGGCCGGGGTATCCTACAATGAGCAGTTCTTC. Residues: CASKRAGVSYNEQFF.

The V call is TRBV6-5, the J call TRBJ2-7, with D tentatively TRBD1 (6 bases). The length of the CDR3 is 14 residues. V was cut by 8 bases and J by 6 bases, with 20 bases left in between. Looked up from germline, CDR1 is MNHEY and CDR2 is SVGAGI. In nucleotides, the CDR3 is TGTGCCAGCCAGATAGCTTGGAACAGGGCCGAGCAGTACTTC. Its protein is CASQIAWNRAEQYF.